This TCR beta chain emerged from a study of T-cell reconstitution after alpha-beta-depleted transplantation in children. This clonotype has only a few counts. The CDR3 length is 15 residues. V was shortened by 5 bases and J by 7 bases, with 18 bases between the two germline ends. Germline loops: CDR1 SGHNT, CDR2 YENEEA. Unique molecular identifiers were built into the TCRbeta library. TCRdb re-called the PCR reads with MiXCR, one entry per CDR3 protein. Counted here are about 500,000 distinct CDR3 sequences, over 10% occurring once; the ten biggest clones make up less than 15%. The TCR sequence derives from a female patient younger than 10 who had a stem cell transplant for aplastic anemia, so the T cells may come from the graft donor. This sample comprised PBMCs, mostly from graft donor cells, obtained 180 days after TCRalphabeta/CD19-depleted stem cell transplant. V gene TRBV11-3 combines with J gene TRBJ2-1, with D possibly matching TRBD2 (5 bases). The CDR3 loop reads CASSGGSSTLNEQFF. The CDR3 nucleotides read TGTGCCAGCAGCGGCGGATCTAGCACCCTGAATGAGCAGTTCTTC.